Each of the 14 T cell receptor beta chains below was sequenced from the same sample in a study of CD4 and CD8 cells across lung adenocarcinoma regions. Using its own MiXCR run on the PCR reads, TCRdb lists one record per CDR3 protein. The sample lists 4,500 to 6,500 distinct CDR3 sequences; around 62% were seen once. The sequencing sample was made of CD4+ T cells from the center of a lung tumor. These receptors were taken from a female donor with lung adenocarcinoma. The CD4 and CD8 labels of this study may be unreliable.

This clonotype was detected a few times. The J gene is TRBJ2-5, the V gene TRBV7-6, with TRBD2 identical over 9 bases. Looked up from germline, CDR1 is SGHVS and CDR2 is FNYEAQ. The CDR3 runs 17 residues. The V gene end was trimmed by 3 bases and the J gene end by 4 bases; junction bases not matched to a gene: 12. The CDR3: CASSFNLGGGVGETQYF. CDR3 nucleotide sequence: TGTGCCAGCAGCTTCAATTTGGGCGGGGGGGTTGGAGAGACCCAGTACTTC. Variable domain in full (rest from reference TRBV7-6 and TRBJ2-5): GAGVSQSPRYKVTKRGQDVALRCDPISGHVSLYWYRQALGQGPEFLTYFNYEAQQDKSGLPNDRFSAERPEGSISTLTIQRTEQRDSAMYRCASSFNLGGGVGETQYFGPGTRLLVL.

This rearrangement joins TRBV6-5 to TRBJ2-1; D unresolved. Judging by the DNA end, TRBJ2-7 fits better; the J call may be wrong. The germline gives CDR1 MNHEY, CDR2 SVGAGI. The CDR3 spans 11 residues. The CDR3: CASSSDYEQYF. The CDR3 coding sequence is TGTGCCAGCAGTTCCGACTACGAGCAGTACTTC.

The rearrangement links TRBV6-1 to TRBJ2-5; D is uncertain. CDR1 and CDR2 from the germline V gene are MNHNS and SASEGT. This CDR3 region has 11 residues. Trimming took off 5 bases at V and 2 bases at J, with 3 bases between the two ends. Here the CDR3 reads CASSPQETQYF. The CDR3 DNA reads TGTGCCAGCAGTCCACAAGAGACCCAGTACTTC.

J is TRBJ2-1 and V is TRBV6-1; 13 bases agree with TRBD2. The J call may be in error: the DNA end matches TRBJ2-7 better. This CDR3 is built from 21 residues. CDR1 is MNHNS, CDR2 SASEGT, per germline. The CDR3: CASSVPKPGLAGSQYPETQYF. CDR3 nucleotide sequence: TGTGCCAGCAGTGTACCAAAGCCGGGACTAGCGGGATCTCAGTATCCAGAGACGCAGTACTTC.

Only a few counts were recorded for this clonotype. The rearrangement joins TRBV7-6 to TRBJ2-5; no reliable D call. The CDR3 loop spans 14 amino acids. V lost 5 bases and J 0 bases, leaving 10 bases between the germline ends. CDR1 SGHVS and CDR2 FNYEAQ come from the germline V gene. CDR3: CASSPPNHQETQYF. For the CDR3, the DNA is TGTGCCAGCAGCCCCCCTAACCACCAAGAGACCCAGTACTTC.

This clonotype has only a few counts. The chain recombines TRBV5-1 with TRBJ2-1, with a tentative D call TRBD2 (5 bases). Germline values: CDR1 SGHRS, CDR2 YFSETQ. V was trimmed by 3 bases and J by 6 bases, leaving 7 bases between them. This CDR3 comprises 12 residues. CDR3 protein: CASSSEGNEQFF. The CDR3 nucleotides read TGCGCCAGCAGCTCCGAGGGCAATGAGCAGTTCTTC.

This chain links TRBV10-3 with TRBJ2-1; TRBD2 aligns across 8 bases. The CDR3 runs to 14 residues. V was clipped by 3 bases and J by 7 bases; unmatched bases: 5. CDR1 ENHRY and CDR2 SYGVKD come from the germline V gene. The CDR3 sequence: CAISDGGAGNEQFF. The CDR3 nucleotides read TGTGCCATCAGTGACGGGGGGGCCGGGAATGAGCAGTTCTTC.

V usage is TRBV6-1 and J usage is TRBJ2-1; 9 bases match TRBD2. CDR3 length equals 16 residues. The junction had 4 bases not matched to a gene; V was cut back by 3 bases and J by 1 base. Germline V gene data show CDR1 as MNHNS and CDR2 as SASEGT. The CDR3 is CASSDVAGVSYNEQFF. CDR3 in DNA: TGTGCCAGCAGTGACGTAGCGGGAGTGTCCTACAATGAGCAGTTCTTC.

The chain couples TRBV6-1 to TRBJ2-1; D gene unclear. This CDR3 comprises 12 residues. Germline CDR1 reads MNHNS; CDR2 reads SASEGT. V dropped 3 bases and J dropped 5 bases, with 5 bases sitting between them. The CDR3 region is CASSDFDNEQFF. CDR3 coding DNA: TGTGCCAGCAGTGACTTCGACAATGAGCAGTTCTTC.

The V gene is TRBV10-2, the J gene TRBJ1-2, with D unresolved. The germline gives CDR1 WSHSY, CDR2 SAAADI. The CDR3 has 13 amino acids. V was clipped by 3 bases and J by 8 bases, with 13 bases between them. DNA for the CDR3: TGCGCCAGCAGTGACCCCGGCCAGAACGGCTACACCTTC. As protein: CASSDPGQNGYTF.

The CDR3 is CASSGESGRPHNELFF. The CDR3, as DNA: TGTGCCAGCAGCGGCGAGAGCGGGAGGCCCCACAATGAGCTGTTTTTT. The chain couples TRBV6-1 to TRBJ2-1, with 9 bases identical to TRBD2. The end of the DNA is better explained by TRBJ2-2, so the J call may be wrong. This CDR3 contains 16 residues. CDR1 is MNHNS, CDR2 SASEGT, per germline.

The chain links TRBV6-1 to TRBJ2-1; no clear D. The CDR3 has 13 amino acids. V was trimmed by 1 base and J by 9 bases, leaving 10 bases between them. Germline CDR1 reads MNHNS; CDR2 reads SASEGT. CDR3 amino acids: CASSEVLAGEQFF. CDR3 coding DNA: TGTGCCAGCAGTGAAGTGTTAGCAGGTGAGCAGTTCTTC.

CDR3 in DNA: TGTGCCAGCAGGCGGACTAGCGGGAGGTTCAATGAGCAGTTCTTC. Translation: CASRRTSGRFNEQFF. The genes are TRBV6-1 and TRBJ2-1, with 14 bases identical to TRBD2. Germline CDR1 MNHNS, CDR2 SASEGT. The CDR3 runs to 15 residues. The junction had 4 bases not matched to a gene; V was cut back by 6 bases and J by 6 bases.

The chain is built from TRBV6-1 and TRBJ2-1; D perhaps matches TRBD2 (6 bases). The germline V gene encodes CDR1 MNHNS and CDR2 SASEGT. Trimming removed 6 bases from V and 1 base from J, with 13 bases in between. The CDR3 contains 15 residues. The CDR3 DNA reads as TGTGCCAGCAGGCCCGGGACTGAGTCCTACAATGAGCAGTTCTTC. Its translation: CASRPGTESYNEQFF.